This TCR beta chain was recovered during a study of control samples from healthy donors and cancer patients. Trimming at V came to 5 bases and at J to 9 bases, leaving 12 bases not matched to a gene. Germline-derived CDR1 and CDR2 are LNHDA and SQIVND (reference sequence). The CDR3 runs to 15 residues. TCRdb's table, derived via immunoSEQ multiplex PCR, lists solely in-frame clones and lacks some. Among just over 150,000 clones, around nine tenths were seen once, and the ten largest hold around 12%. The clonotype was recovered from a man aged 25 to 40 in good health. J is TRBJ2-1 and V is TRBV19; 8 nucleotides match TRBD1. Input material: blood. Here the CDR3 reads CASSLGQAHPGEQFF. The CDR3, as DNA: TGTGCCAGTAGTCTGGGACAGGCTCATCCAGGTGAGCAGTTCTTC.